Listed here are 32 T cell receptor beta chains from one sample, sequenced in a study of T cells in Graves' hyperthyroidism and ophthalmopathy (dated by TCRdb to the late 2010s). The library was built by means of multiplex PCR. Sequenced using an Illumina HiSeq 2000. Amplification of TCR beta CDR3 regions was carried out from RNA transcripts. The first round of RT-PCR for the TCR CDR3 was performed with the HTBI primer set and the Qiagen OneStep RT-PCR kit. The raw public data were reprocessed by TCRdb itself: fastp quality trimming at Q25, MiXCR clonotype calling, in-frame beta chains only. Under each unique CDR3 protein, matching rows form one entry showing the most common genes and DNA. This sample has about 290,000 distinct CDR3 sequences in its table, and about 14% of those were observed once. Clones ranked in the top ten supply roughly 8% of the sample. The sequencing input was blood. The receptors here all came from a woman aged 30 to 39 with Graves' hyperthyroidism that later progressed to Graves' ophthalmopathy.

In this sample, this clonotype turned up many times. V gene TRBV5-1 combines with J gene TRBJ2-7, with D possibly matching TRBD1 (7 bases). The V end lost 0 bases, the J end lost 5 bases, and 18 bases lay between the germline ends. In germline, CDR1 is SGHRS, CDR2 YFSETQ. The CDR3 loop spans 16 amino acids. The CDR3 DNA follows: TGCGCCAGCAGCTTGGTCCTAAGACAGGGACTGCACGAGCAGTACTTC. Residues: CASSLVLRQGLHEQYF. The full variable domain, its missing parts supplied by reference TRBV5-1 and TRBJ2-7, is KAGVTQTPRYLIKTRGQQVTLSCSPISGHRSVSWYQQTPGQGLQFLFEYFSETQRNKGNFPGRFSGRQFSNSRSEMNVSTLELGDSALYLCASSLVLRQGLHEQYFGPGTRLTVT.

In its sample, this clonotype was seen many times. The chain joins TRBV2 to TRBJ1-5; D is uncertain. The germline CDR1 and CDR2 sequences are SNHLY and FYNNEI. Trimming removed 4 bases from V and 7 bases from J, with 14 bases in between. This CDR3 has 14 residues. CDR3 region: CASSVDPKRQPQHF. Here the CDR3 DNA reads TGTGCCAGCAGTGTCGATCCCAAGCGGCAGCCCCAGCATTTT.

This clonotype was seen ten or more times. The chain recombines TRBV13 with TRBJ1-2; unclear D gene. The CDR3 runs 14 residues. The V gene's germline CDR1 is PRHDT and CDR2 FYEKMQ (reference sequence). V was cut by 4 bases and J by 6 bases, with 15 bases left in between. The CDR3 is CASSSRTDVDGYTF. CDR3 nucleotides: TGTGCCAGCAGCTCTAGGACGGACGTGGATGGCTACACCTTC.

There are many counts of this clonotype. The V call is TRBV7-2, the J call TRBJ2-1; 7 bases map to TRBD2. V dropped 6 bases and J dropped 8; count of bases not matched to a gene: 10. The CDR3 contains 14 residues. CDR1 SGHTA and CDR2 FQGNSA come from the germline V gene. In DNA form, the CDR3 reads TGTGCCAGCAGTCCTTGGCGGGAGATTGATGAGCAGTTCTTC. Encoded protein: CASSPWREIDEQFF.

The CDR3 sequence: CASSEWRGQSLWVGELFF. As DNA, the CDR3 is TGTGCCAGCAGTGAATGGAGGGGACAGAGCCTTTGGGTCGGGGAGCTGTTTTTT. The V and J genes are TRBV25-1 and TRBJ2-2; a possible D gene is TRBD1 (7 bases). Germline V gene sequence: CDR1 MGHDK, CDR2 SYGVNS. Between the trimmed V and J ends, which lost 1 base and 7 bases, there was a span of 22 bases. The CDR3 runs to 18 residues. The complete variable domain, with remaining parts taken from reference TRBV25-1 and TRBJ2-2, reads EADIYQTPRYLVIGTGKKITLECSQTMGHDKMYWYQQDPGMELHLIHYSYGVNSTEKGDLSSESTVSRIRTEHFPLTLESARPSHTSQYLCASSEWRGQSLWVGELFFGEGSRLTVL.

This clonotype was recorded at least ten times. The chain combines TRBV5-1 with TRBJ1-5; 8 bases fit TRBD1. Trimming at V came to 3 bases and at J to 9 bases, leaving 2 bases not matched to a gene. Germline loops: CDR1 SGHRS, CDR2 YFSETQ. CDR3 size: 12 residues. CDR3 region: CASSSGQGPQHF. The CDR3 nucleotides are TGCGCCAGCAGCTCCGGACAGGGGCCCCAGCATTTT.

At least ten counts were recorded for this clonotype. The chain carries TRBV7-2 and TRBJ1-5, with D possibly matching TRBD1 (5 bases). The CDR3 spans 16 residues. The V gene lost 2 bases and the J gene lost 4 bases, with 15 bases spanning the gap. In germline, CDR1 is SGHTA, CDR2 FQGNSA. The CDR3 reads CASSLIDYGGNQPQHF. CDR3 coding DNA: TGTGCCAGCAGCTTAATAGATTACGGGGGAAATCAGCCCCAGCATTTT.

This clonotype was found once. One base away lies a much larger clone, so this may be a sequencing read error. CDR3 nucleotides: TGCGCCAGCAGCCAAGATTGGACGGCTTCCTACGAGCAGTACTTC. It specifies CASSQDWTASYEQYF. The V gene is TRBV4-3, the J gene TRBJ2-7; D is undetermined. The CDR3 has 15 residues. Germline V CDR1 and CDR2: LGHNA, YSLEER. V lost 0 bases and J lost 1, with 10 bases in between.

This clonotype occurred many times. The rearrangement links TRBV20-1 to TRBJ2-5, with D possibly being TRBD2 (6 bases). Trimming shortened V by 8 bases and J by 4 bases, and 17 bases separated the two germline ends. Per the germline V gene, CDR1 is DFQATT and CDR2 is SNEGSKA (reference sequence). CDR3 size: 13 residues. DNA of the CDR3: TGCAGTACCACGGGAGTGGGGAGAGAGACCCAGTACTTC. Its protein product is CSTTGVGRETQYF.

This clonotype was seen at least ten times. V is TRBV7-2 and J is TRBJ1-4; TRBD1 matches at 7 bases. CDR1 is SGHTA and CDR2 is FQGNSA in the germline V gene. This CDR3 has 15 residues. Trimming cost V 5 bases and J 6 bases; bases outside gene matches: 9. CDR3 in amino acids: CASSPTGRRDEKLFF. DNA of the CDR3: TGTGCCAGCAGCCCGACAGGGCGACGGGATGAAAAACTGTTTTTT.

In its sample, this clonotype was seen many times. V is TRBV12-3 or TRBV12-4 and J is TRBJ1-4; weak D call: TRBD1 (6 bases). This CDR3 has 14 residues. V lost 6 bases and J 4 bases, leaving 12 bases between the germline ends. The CDR3 bases are TGTGCCAGCAGAAACGGACAGCTTAATGAAAAACTGTTTTTT. Its translation: CASRNGQLNEKLFF.

In this sample, this clonotype turned up a few times. V usage is TRBV19 and J usage is TRBJ2-7; D call uncertain. Trimming removed 6 bases from V and 1 base from J, with 10 bases in between. The germline V gene has CDR1 LNHDA and CDR2 SQIVND (reference sequence). This CDR3 has 13 residues. Written as DNA, the CDR3 is TGTGCCAGTAGCTCTGCTTTGTCCTACGAGCAGTACTTC. It is translated as CASSSALSYEQYF.

This clonotype was observed many times. This chain joins TRBV9 and TRBJ1-6; no firm D call. Trimming left V 3 bases short and J 10 bases short, with 14 bases between. The CDR3 spans 14 residues. The V gene's germline CDR1 is SGDLS and CDR2 YYNGEE. This chain's CDR3 is CASSAQTIGSPLHF. The CDR3 DNA sequence: TGTGCCAGCAGCGCCCAAACGATCGGGTCACCCCTCCACTTT.

This clonotype has a count of ten or more. The genes are TRBV28 and TRBJ2-5; 9 nucleotides match TRBD2. This CDR3 contains 16 residues. Germline CDR1 and CDR2: MDHEN and SYDVKM. V trimming: 3 bases; J trimming: 4 bases; junction bases outside the gene matches: 9. The CDR3 coding sequence is TGTGCCAGCAGTTTCAAGGCAGCGGGAGGCCCAGAGACCCAGTACTTC. Translated, it gives CASSFKAAGGPETQYF.

V and J are TRBV4-1 and TRBJ2-5; 7 bases are a match to TRBD2. Trimming at V came to 0 bases and at J to 3 bases, leaving 7 bases not matched to a gene. This CDR3 is built from 16 residues. Germline assignment: CDR1 MGHRA and CDR2 YSYEKL. The CDR3: CASSQEWGGVKETQYF. The CDR3 DNA sequence: TGCGCCAGCAGCCAAGAGTGGGGAGGGGTAAAAGAGACCCAGTACTTC.

This clonotype was observed a few times. The rearrangement links TRBV6-2 or TRBV6-3 to TRBJ1-5; D remains unclear. CDR3 size: 15 residues. Per the germline V gene, CDR1 is MNHEY and CDR2 is SVGEGT. Trimming pared 2 bases from V and 5 bases from J, leaving 13 bases between. The CDR3: CASSYGVSRHQPQHF. The CDR3 coding sequence is TGTGCCAGCAGTTACGGAGTCTCGAGGCATCAGCCCCAGCATTTT.

This clonotype showed up many times. This chain connects TRBV27 to TRBJ2-1, with D perhaps assigned TRBD1 or TRBD2 (5 bases each). Germline V gene data show CDR1 as MNHEY and CDR2 as SMNVEV (reference sequence). Between the trimmed V and J ends, which lost 5 bases and 5 bases, there was a span of 7 bases. The CDR3 covers 12 residues. The CDR3, as DNA: TGTGCCAGCAGTATGGGGGACAATGAGCAGTTCTTC. Amino acids: CASSMGDNEQFF.

This chain connects TRBV13 to TRBJ2-1; 10 bases map to TRBD2. Germline loops: CDR1 PRHDT, CDR2 FYEKMQ (reference sequence). The CDR3 runs to 18 residues. The junction had 9 bases not matched to a gene; V was cut back by 4 bases and J by 0 bases. For the CDR3, the DNA is TGTGCCAGCAGCTGGATTGGGACTAGCGAGTACTCCTACAATGAGCAGTTCTTC. Amino acid sequence: CASSWIGTSEYSYNEQFF.

In its sample, this clonotype was seen many times. The chain employs TRBV2 and TRBJ1-1; no definite D call. Germline values: CDR1 SNHLY, CDR2 FYNNEI. This CDR3 is built from 14 residues. V was shortened by 3 bases and J by 0 bases, with 8 bases between the two germline ends. Here the CDR3 DNA reads TGTGCCAGCAGTGACCTATTAATGAACACTGAAGCTTTCTTT. Its translation is CASSDLLMNTEAFF. Together with reference TRBV2 and TRBJ1-1, the CDR3 gives the full variable domain: EPEVTQTPSHQVTQMGQEVILRCVPISNHLYFYWYRQILGQKVEFLVSFYNNEISEKSEIFDDQFSVERPDGSNFTLKIRSTKLEDSAMYFCASSDLLMNTEAFFGQGTRLTVV.

This clonotype was picked up many times. This chain connects TRBV27 to TRBJ2-7, with D possibly being TRBD1 (5 bases). This CDR3 has 11 amino acids. V was pared by 8 bases and J by 3 bases, with 8 bases between. The germline CDR1 and CDR2 sequences are MNHEY and SMNVEV (reference sequence). The CDR3 reads CASVQGYEQYF. CDR3 DNA: TGTGCCAGCGTGCAGGGCTACGAGCAGTACTTC.

This clonotype was recorded a few times. The gene calls are TRBV19 and TRBJ2-2; the match to TRBD2 covers 9 bases. J lost 3 bases, V lost 1 base, and 0 bases had no gene match. CDR3 length: 15 amino acids. Germline V gene lookup returns CDR1 LNHDA and CDR2 SQIVND (reference sequence). CDR3: CASSIGGRDTGELFF. The CDR3 coding sequence is TGTGCCAGTAGTATAGGCGGGAGGGACACCGGGGAGCTGTTTTTT.

This clonotype has only a few counts. The V call is TRBV4-3, the J call TRBJ2-1; 10 bases match TRBD2. Germline V gene sequence: CDR1 LGHNA, CDR2 YSLEER. This CDR3 is built from 17 residues. Losses at the gene ends were 3 bases for V and 0 bases for J; bases not matched to a gene: 5. The CDR3 protein is CASSHFTSGISYNEQFF. CDR3 nucleotides: TGCGCCAGCAGCCATTTTACTAGCGGGATCTCCTACAATGAGCAGTTCTTC.

This clonotype was observed many times. The chain employs TRBV28 and TRBJ1-3, with D unresolved. Trimming left V 3 bases short and J 2 bases short, with 5 bases between. The CDR3 has 13 amino acids. Germline V CDR1 and CDR2: MDHEN, SYDVKM. CDR3 region: CASSFEAGNTIYF. For the CDR3, the DNA is TGTGCCAGCAGTTTCGAAGCTGGAAACACCATATATTTT.

This clonotype was seen repeatedly, ten times or more. Here the CDR3 reads CAISERYEQYF. CDR3 bases: TGTGCCATCAGTGAGAGGTACGAGCAGTACTTC. This chain joins TRBV10-3 and TRBJ2-7; D unresolved. Deletions cut 2 bases from V and 4 bases from J, with 3 bases between. This CDR3 comprises 11 residues. Germline V gene data show CDR1 as ENHRY and CDR2 as SYGVKD.

This clonotype was detected many times. The chain recombines TRBV6-1 with TRBJ1-1; D ambiguous. V shed 5 bases and J shed 2 bases, with 9 bases lying between them. Germline V gene lookup returns CDR1 MNHNS and CDR2 SASEGT. This CDR3 has 13 amino acids. CDR3 residues: CASSWERNTEAFF. As DNA, the CDR3 is TGTGCCAGCAGTTGGGAGAGAAACACTGAAGCTTTCTTT.

This clonotype was detected ten times or more. V and J are TRBV18 and TRBJ2-3; D remains ambiguous. The CDR3 runs to 15 residues. Trimming cost V 0 bases and J 4 bases, with 11 bases left between them. The germline V gene encodes CDR1 KGHSH and CDR2 LQKENI. DNA of the CDR3: TGTGCCAGCTCACCACCTACGGCTAGGGCAGATACGCAGTATTTT. It specifies CASSPPTARADTQYF.

The sample holds many counts of this clonotype. At one end the junction does not follow the germline gene, possibly because of a read error. The chain combines TRBV3-1 with TRBJ1-1; no definite D call. Germline V gives CDR1 LGHDT, CDR2 YNNKEL (reference sequence). The CDR3 is made up of 14 amino acids. Written as DNA, the CDR3 is TGTGCCAGCAGCCCCTCCGCTGGGAACGCTGAAGCTTTCTTT. It encodes CASSPSAGNAEAFF.

In this sample, this clonotype turned up many times. The J gene is TRBJ2-1, the V gene TRBV20-1, with TRBD2 matching over 7 bases. The CDR3 has 13 residues. CDR1 and CDR2 from the germline V gene are DFQATT and SNEGSKA (reference sequence). V lost 5 bases, J lost 4 bases, and 5 bases stayed unmatched. In nucleotides, the CDR3 is TGCAGTGCTGCCGGGACTAAATACAATGAGCAGTTCTTC. This gives the protein CSAAGTKYNEQFF.

V gene TRBV3-1 combines with J gene TRBJ1-3; no definite D call. The CDR3 extends over 15 amino acids. Germline CDR1 reads LGHDT; CDR2 reads YNNKEL (reference sequence). V shed 4 bases and J shed 0 bases, with 10 bases lying between them. CDR3 region: CASSPGFLSGNTIYF. As DNA, the CDR3 is TGTGCCAGCAGCCCTGGGTTCCTCTCTGGAAACACCATATATTTT.

The J gene is TRBJ1-1, the V gene TRBV4-3, with D unresolved. The CDR3 spans 15 residues. Trimming took 0 bases from V and 6 from J, leaving 14 bases between them. In germline, CDR1 is LGHNA, CDR2 YSLEER. CDR3 nucleotides: TGCGCCAGCAGCCAAGAACGTTCCGGGAGCGCTGAAGCTTTCTTT. It yields the protein CASSQERSGSAEAFF.

This clonotype has at least ten counts. This sequence joins TRBV20-1 and TRBJ2-7, with 8 bases matching TRBD2. V shed 3 bases, J shed 5 bases, and the junction held 3 bases outside the gene matches. Germline values: CDR1 DFQATT, CDR2 SNEGSKA (reference sequence). CDR3 size: 12 residues. CDR3 region: CSASGRDDEQYF. The CDR3 DNA reads as TGCAGTGCTAGCGGGAGGGACGACGAGCAGTACTTC.

Ten or more counts support this clonotype. The genes are TRBV7-2 and TRBJ1-5, with 10 positions matching TRBD1. Germline values: CDR1 SGHTA, CDR2 FQGNSA. The CDR3 spans 14 residues. Trimming removed 6 bases from V and 6 bases from J; junction bases left unmatched: 5. The CDR3 DNA reads TGTGCCAGCAGTCCGACAGGGGGCGGTCAGCCCCAGCATTTT. Its translation is CASSPTGGGQPQHF.